The 22 T cell receptor beta chains below all came from one sample that was sequenced in a study of brain T cells in children with intractable seizures (dated by TCRdb to the early 2020s). The library was obtained by the immunoSEQ multiplex PCR assay. TCRdb took this table from immuneACCESS and kept in-frame rearrangements with V and J called. Such tables lack part of the clones; where checked against another copy, unresolved V genes explain under half of the gap, and the rest is unexplained. The sample includes roughly 80,000 clones, with about 90% observed a single time. Together, the top ten hold 24% of the sample. The sample's time point label is to be understood as: resected brain tissue, or blood drawn just prior to surgery. The specimen was peripheral blood, collected at surgery. Source of these receptors: a girl under 10 years old with Rasmussen encephalitis and intractable seizures.

This chain uses TRBV19 with TRBJ1-2, with a weak D call TRBD1 (5 bases). V was shortened by 5 bases and J by 5 bases, with 21 bases between the two germline ends. The CDR3 contains 16 residues. Germline-derived CDR1 and CDR2 are LNHDA and SQIVND (reference sequence). Here the CDR3 reads CASSSPRGREGYGYTF. The CDR3 DNA sequence: TGTGCCAGTAGTTCCCCGCGGGGCCGGGAGGGTTATGGCTACACCTTC.

The CDR3 protein is CVRSWSHVNSNQPQHF. The CDR3 coding sequence is TGTGTCAGAAGTTGGTCACACGTAAATAGCAATCAGCCCCAGCATTTT. This chain joins TRBV7-5 and TRBJ1-5; TRBD1, as called in the table, went unchecked against the DNA. TRBV7-5 is an annotated pseudogene. The CDR3 covers 16 residues.

As regards this clone: Other DNA sequences of this sample code for an identical CDR3. The chain carries TRBV2 and TRBJ1-2; D unclear. Germline assignment: CDR1 SNHLY and CDR2 FYNNEI. V dropped 3 bases and J dropped 4 bases, with 3 bases sitting between them. The CDR3 loop spans 11 amino acids. As DNA, the CDR3 is TGTGCCAGCAGTGACAGCTATGGCTACACCTTC. Residues: CASSDSYGYTF.

The V gene is TRBV5-5, the J gene TRBJ1-1; tentative D call: TRBD1 (5 bases). The CDR3 contains 13 residues. Trimming stripped 5 bases from V and 0 bases from J, with 8 bases between. Germline CDR1 SGHKS, CDR2 YYEKEE (reference sequence). The CDR3 DNA reads TGTGCCAGCAGTGACAGACTGAACACTGAAGCTTTCTTT. Translating gives CASSDRLNTEAFF.

The chain couples TRBV7-3 to TRBJ2-2; no clear D gene. The CDR3 is 13 residues long. Trimming stripped 5 bases from V and 6 bases from J, with 10 bases between. Germline CDR1 is SGHTA and CDR2 is FQGTGA. For the CDR3, the DNA is TGTGCCAGCAGCGTAGACTCGCCCGGGGAGCTGTTTTTT. Protein sequence: CASSVDSPGELFF.

The chain couples TRBV5-5 to TRBJ2-7, with 7 positions matching TRBD1. The CDR3 consists of 16 residues. CDR1 is SGHKS and CDR2 is YYEKEE in the germline V gene (reference sequence). V lost 0 bases and J lost 2; bases outside the gene matches: 8. DNA for the CDR3: TGTGCCAGCAGCTTGGAACGGGCGCAGGGGGCCTACGAGCAGTACTTC. Amino acid sequence: CASSLERAQGAYEQYF.

This clone was seen a handful of times. This chain's CDR3 is CASRPGGSQAFF. CDR3 sequence (DNA): TGTGCCAGCAGGCCGGGGGGATCTCAAGCTTTCTTT. V usage is TRBV7-9 and J usage is TRBJ1-1, with D possibly matching TRBD1 (5 bases). V lost 6 bases, J lost 9 bases, and 14 bases lay in between. CDR1 and CDR2 (germline): SEHNR, FQNEAQ (reference sequence). The CDR3 has 12 amino acids.

The genes are TRBV30 and TRBJ1-2; D gene unclear. The V gene's germline CDR1 is GTSNPN and CDR2 SVGIG (reference sequence). V was cut by 5 bases and J by 4 bases, with 8 bases left in between. The CDR3 runs to 11 residues. In DNA form, the CDR3 reads TGTGCCTGGTCGGGCCTCTATGGCTACACCTTC. Translation gives CAWSGLYGYTF. Together with reference TRBV30 and TRBJ1-2, the CDR3 gives the full variable domain: SQTIHQWPATLVQPVGSPLSLECTVEGTSNPNLYWYRQAAGRGLQLLFYSVGIGQISSEVPQNLSASRPQDRQFILSSKKLLLSDSGFYLCAWSGLYGYTFGSGTRLTVV.

The rearrangement links TRBV20-1 to TRBJ1-2; no reliable D call. V gave up 0 bases and J gave up 6 bases, with 5 bases separating them. Germline CDR1 is DFQATT and CDR2 is SNEGSKA (reference sequence). This CDR3 contains 11 residues. In nucleotides, the CDR3 is TGCAGTGCTAGAGAGGGGAATGGCTACACCTTC. Amino acid sequence: CSAREGNGYTF.

The chain couples TRBV30 to TRBJ1-6; D is unresolved. V lost 1 base and J 2 bases, leaving 9 bases between the germline ends. The CDR3 totals 15 residues. Looked up from germline, CDR1 is GTSNPN and CDR2 is SVGIG (reference sequence). CDR3 sequence: CAWSDLSAYNSPLHF. CDR3 coding DNA: TGTGCCTGGAGTGACCTGTCAGCCTATAATTCACCCCTCCACTTT.

The chain has TRBV6-2 or TRBV6-3 and TRBJ2-1; a weak D match, TRBD1 (8 bases). V lost 6 bases, J lost 3 bases, and 15 bases lay in between. CDR3 size: 15 residues. Germline loops: CDR1 MNHEY, CDR2 SVGEGT. CDR3 loop: CASSHGGTGYNEQFF. The CDR3 coding sequence is TGTGCCAGCAGCCACGGGGGGACAGGCTACAATGAGCAGTTCTTC.

V usage is TRBV6-1 and J usage is TRBJ2-2, with 7 bases identical to TRBD1. The CDR3 covers 17 residues. CDR1 and CDR2 (germline): MNHNS, SASEGT. The V segment lost 2 bases and the J segment 0 bases; nucleotides outside the gene matches: 6. The CDR3 region has the DNA TGTGCCAGCAGTGAACCTTGGGACAGTTCGAACACCGGGGAGCTGTTTTTT. Translating it yields CASSEPWDSSNTGELFF.

The gene calls are TRBV12-3 or TRBV12-4 and TRBJ1-1; 7 bases fit TRBD1. The CDR3 totals 13 residues. The V gene end was trimmed by 8 bases and the J gene end by 2 bases; junction bases not matched to a gene: 5. CDR3 bases: TGTGCCAGCCAGGACAGGAGTAACACTGAAGCTTTCTTT. This sequence encodes CASQDRSNTEAFF.

This clone has a single count. This sequence joins TRBV24-1 and TRBJ2-5; 12 nucleotides align to TRBD2. Germline CDR1 is KGHDR and CDR2 is SFDVKD. The J segment lost 4 bases and the V segment lost 4 bases, leaving 9 bases of the junction unmatched. The length of the CDR3 is 17 residues. The CDR3 reads CATSDPLAGGPGETQYF. CDR3 DNA: TGTGCCACCAGTGACCCGCTAGCGGGAGGGCCGGGAGAGACCCAGTACTTC.

This clone has a single count. The rearrangement joins TRBV12-3 or TRBV12-4 to TRBJ1-5; a weak D match, TRBD1 (5 bases). V lost 8 bases to trimming and J lost 3 bases, with 11 bases between them. This CDR3 is built from 13 residues. CDR3 sequence reads: CASSAGDNQPQHF. For the CDR3, the DNA is TGTGCCAGCTCTGCGGGGGACAATCAGCCCCAGCATTTT.

The chain carries TRBV27 and TRBJ2-7, with 7 bases aligning to TRBD1. In germline, CDR1 is MNHEY, CDR2 SMNVEV (reference sequence). The V gene end was trimmed by 5 bases and the J gene end by 0 bases; junction bases not matched to a gene: 7. CDR3 length: 15 residues. In DNA form, the CDR3 reads TGTGCCAGCAGTGACCGACAGGGCAACTCCTACGAGCAGTACTTC. It codes for CASSDRQGNSYEQYF.

The table lists this clone with a count of one. This chain connects TRBV9 to TRBJ1-5, with D unresolved. Trimming pared 3 bases from V and 7 bases from J, leaving 20 bases between. Germline values: CDR1 SGDLS, CDR2 YYNGEE. This CDR3 spans 16 amino acids. CDR3: CASSDEGAIVAQPQHF. The CDR3, as DNA: TGTGCCAGCAGCGACGAGGGTGCCATCGTGGCCCAGCCCCAGCATTTT.

This clone occurred once. The gene calls are TRBV7-9 and TRBJ2-3; TRBD2 matches at 9 bases. Looked up from germline, CDR1 is SEHNR and CDR2 is FQNEAQ (reference sequence). CDR3 length: 17 amino acids. V shed 5 bases, J shed 3 bases, and the junction held 12 bases outside the gene matches. This chain's CDR3 is CASSRPLAGVGTDTQYF. As DNA, the CDR3 is TGTGCCAGCAGCCGACCTTTAGCGGGAGTAGGAACAGATACGCAGTATTTT.

The chain combines TRBV28 with TRBJ1-2, with D uncertain. V gave up 3 bases and J gave up 8 bases, with 16 bases separating them. CDR1 and CDR2 from the germline V gene are MDHEN and SYDVKM. This CDR3 region has 14 residues. The CDR3 sequence is CASSFGQAGGGYTF. The CDR3 DNA sequence: TGTGCCAGCAGTTTCGGGCAGGCGGGTGGAGGCTACACCTTC.

The V gene is TRBV11-2, the J gene TRBJ2-7; D may be TRBD2 (5 bases). The CDR3 loop spans 14 amino acids. Trimming took off 3 bases at V and 2 bases at J, with 11 bases between the two ends. CDR1 SGHAT and CDR2 FQNNGV come from the germline V gene. CDR3 amino acids: CASSFTGYPYEQYF. CDR3 coding DNA: TGTGCCAGCAGCTTTACGGGGTACCCCTACGAGCAGTACTTC.

This chain connects TRBV19 to TRBJ1-2; 12 bases map to TRBD1. V was clipped by 5 bases and J by 4 bases; unmatched bases: 14. This CDR3 region has 18 residues. The germline CDR1 and CDR2 sequences are LNHDA and SQIVND (reference sequence). CDR3 in DNA: TGTGCCAGTAGTCCCCGGGGACAGGGGGCCTCGGGGTCCTATGGCTACACCTTC. This codes for CASSPRGQGASGSYGYTF.

The genes are TRBV19 and TRBJ1-5; no clear D. Per the germline V gene, CDR1 is LNHDA and CDR2 is SQIVND (reference sequence). The CDR3 length is 16 residues. V lost 0 bases and J lost 4, with 13 bases in between. CDR3 sequence (DNA): TGTGCCAGTAGTATAGATCGGAGTCCCCTTAATCAGCCCCAGCATTTT. Translating it yields CASSIDRSPLNQPQHF. Complete variable domain (other parts from reference TRBV19 and TRBJ1-5): DGGITQSPKYLFRKEGQNVTLSCEQNLNHDAMYWYRQDPGQGLRLIYYSQIVNDFQKGDIAEGYSVSREKKESFPLTVTSAQKNPTAFYLCASSIDRSPLNQPQHFGDGTRLSIL.